These 7 T cell receptor beta chains were sequenced from one sample in a study of blood T cell repertoires in COVID-19. Generated by immunoSEQ multiplex PCR, the TCRdb table keeps only in-frame clones and is missing some. The sample lists 200,000 to 300,000 clones, 90% seen once, with roughly 0.95% in the top ten. Specimen: PBMCs or T cells enriched from blood (not recorded which). The origin of the receptors is a middle-aged man who had been exposed to COVID-19.

This clone was recorded once. The chain combines TRBV10-1 with TRBJ2-1, with 15 bases lining up with TRBD2. CDR1 and CDR2 (germline): WNHNN, SYGVQD (reference sequence). J lost 6 bases, V lost 4 bases, and 7 bases had no gene match. This CDR3 contains 17 residues. The CDR3 DNA follows: TGCGCCAGCAGTGGTCTGAGGACTAGCGGGAGGGCCAATGAGCAGTTCTTC. It yields the protein CASSGLRTSGRANEQFF.

The chain couples TRBV18 to TRBJ1-1; 10 bases align to TRBD1. Losses at the gene ends were 2 bases for V and 9 bases for J; bases not matched to a gene: 3. CDR1 and CDR2 from the germline V gene are KGHSH and LQKENI. This CDR3 contains 13 residues. CDR3 loop: CASSPGDRGKAFF. CDR3 DNA sequence: TGTGCCAGCTCACCAGGGGACAGGGGAAAAGCTTTCTTT.

The chain links TRBV6-5 to TRBJ1-2; no clear D. CDR3 length equals 12 residues. V lost 2 bases and J lost 10, with 11 bases in between. The germline gives CDR1 MNHEY, CDR2 SVGAGI. CDR3 sequence (DNA): TGTGCCAGCAGTTACCAATGGACTTCCTACACCTTC. Protein sequence: CASSYQWTSYTF.

This sequence joins TRBV18 and TRBJ2-7; D is unclear. There are 14 residues in the CDR3. Germline CDR1 and CDR2: KGHSH and LQKENI. Trimming removed 1 base from V and 2 bases from J, with 9 bases in between. The DNA for the CDR3 is TGTGCCAGCTCACCACGTCCCAGTACCTACGAGCAGTACTTC. Translation gives CASSPRPSTYEQYF.

The CDR3 region is CASSLQAGLEAFF. The CDR3 nucleotides read TGTGCCAGCAGCTTACAGGCAGGACTTGAAGCTTTCTTT. The chain joins TRBV7-9 to TRBJ1-1; D not certain. The CDR3 consists of 13 residues. Looked up from germline, CDR1 is SEHNR and CDR2 is FQNEAQ (reference sequence). V lost 2 bases to trimming and J lost 7 bases, with 11 bases between them.

The V call is TRBV27, the J call TRBJ1-2; perhaps TRBD1 as D (6 bases). V was trimmed by 3 bases and J by 3 bases, leaving 23 bases between them. This CDR3 spans 18 amino acids. Germline-derived CDR1 and CDR2 are MNHEY and SMNVEV (reference sequence). The DNA for the CDR3 is TGTGCCAGCAGTTTCTCGTTACGGGGGGGGGCGTTTGACTATGGCTACACCTTC. It encodes CASSFSLRGGAFDYGYTF.

This sequence joins TRBV28 and TRBJ2-2; 7 bases fit TRBD2. The CDR3 sequence is 16 residues long. Trimming took 7 bases from V and 0 from J; bases not matched to a gene: 8. From germline, CDR1 is MDHEN and CDR2 SYDVKM. The chain's CDR3 is CASTQTAGANTGELFF. The CDR3 DNA is TGTGCCAGCACTCAAACGGCGGGGGCGAACACCGGGGAGCTGTTTTTT.